The subject of this entry is one T cell receptor (beta chain). The antigen is unknown. This entry comes from a study of T-cell memory formation after mild COVID-19. Study results and limitations: Cross-reactive memory apparently joined, as some responding clones appeared in pre-infection memory. Day 15 to 85 contracting clones showed balanced CD4/CD8; later expanders leaned CD4+.

TCR alpha and TCR beta cDNA libraries with sample barcodes and UMIs came from 5'RACE using constant-segment primers. TCRdb analysed the 5' RACE reads with MiXCR anew, one entry per CDR3 protein. The repertoire holds 300,000 to 350,000 distinct CDR3 sequences, with roughly an eighth as singletons. This receptor was obtained from a man aged 18 to 29 who had mild COVID-19 (a few samples of this study predate the infection). Cell type and time point are not known. Input material: PBMCs or a T cell subset sorted from them (not recorded which).

The DNA for the CDR3 is TGTGCCAGCAGTTACTCGAAGACGGGGAACACTGAAGCTTTCTTT. The encoded protein is CASSYSKTGNTEAFF. This chain connects TRBV6-5 to TRBJ1-1; D remains ambiguous. Germline assignment: CDR1 MNHEY and CDR2 SVGAGI. The V end lost 0 bases, the J end lost 1 base, and 9 bases lay between the germline ends. The CDR3 sequence is 15 residues long.